The clone carrying this T cell receptor beta chain was seen many times. Its antigen is not known. Noted time point: blood at routine non-recurrence follow-up after resection. Frozen PBMC, nontumor lung or tumor provided whole RNA, which was sequenced unsorted. TCRdb fed the 5' RACE reads into MiXCR, producing one record per CDR3 protein. The sample holds about 20,000 distinct CDR3 sequences, roughly 10% seen once. This sample stems from a study of spatial heterogeneity in lung cancer. Background on the study: Researchers sequenced follow-up PBMC samples if they had them, and these came a median of about two years after resection.

This CDR3 has 17 amino acids. The V end was cut by 1 base, the J end by 1 base, with 16 bases between. Study-level findings and limits: Among blood samples, ubiquitous expanded tumor TCRs appeared more at resection than at follow-up.

The sequences come from PBMCs, collected at follow-up. This chain connects TRBV12-3 or TRBV12-4 to TRBJ1-2; the D gene is possibly TRBD1 (5 bases). The clonotype originates from a female donor with early-stage non-small cell lung cancer. Written as DNA, the CDR3 is TGTGCCAGCAGTTTAGTCGTTTGGGGCCGCGATAACTATGGCTACACCTTC. Translating it yields CASSLVVWGRDNYGYTF.